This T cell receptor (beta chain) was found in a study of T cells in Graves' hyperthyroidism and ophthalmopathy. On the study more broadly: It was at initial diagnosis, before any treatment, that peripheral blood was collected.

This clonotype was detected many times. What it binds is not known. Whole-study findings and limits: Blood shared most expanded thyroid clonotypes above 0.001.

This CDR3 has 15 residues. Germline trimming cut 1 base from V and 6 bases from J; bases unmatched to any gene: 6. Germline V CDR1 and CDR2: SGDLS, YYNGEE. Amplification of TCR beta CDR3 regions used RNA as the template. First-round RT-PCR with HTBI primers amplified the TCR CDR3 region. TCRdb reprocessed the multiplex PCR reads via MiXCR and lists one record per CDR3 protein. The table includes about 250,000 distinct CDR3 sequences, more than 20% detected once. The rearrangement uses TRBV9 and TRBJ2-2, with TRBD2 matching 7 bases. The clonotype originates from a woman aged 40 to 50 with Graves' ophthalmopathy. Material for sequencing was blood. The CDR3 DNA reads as TGTGCCAGCAGCGTATCCCTCGGGGGGTCCGGGGAGCTGTTTTTT. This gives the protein CASSVSLGGSGELFF.